This T cell receptor (beta chain) was found in a study of T cells in Graves' hyperthyroidism and ophthalmopathy. The overall study: Peripheral blood was obtained at initial diagnosis, preceding any treatment. General observations from the study: The blood repertoire included most of the expanded thyroid clonotypes above 0.001.

Uncontrolled infection, other autoimmune disease, pregnancy or lactation disqualified patients from enrolment. This clonotype was found many times. The antigen is undetermined. CDR3 length: 13 residues. V was cut by 2 bases and J by 2 bases, with 9 bases left in between. Germline CDR1 reads GTSNPN; CDR2 reads SVGIG (reference sequence). Authors of the study amplified TCR beta CDR3 regions from RNA transcripts. TCR CDR3 regions were first amplified by RT-PCR with HTBI primers. TCRdb re-called the multiplex PCR reads with MiXCR, one entry per CDR3 protein. Altogether fewer than 300,000 distinct CDR3 sequences are present, less than 30% being singletons, with the ten largest covering approximately 25%.

The sequence derives from a man aged 35-49 years with Graves' hyperthyroidism that later progressed to Graves' ophthalmopathy. Sequencing was performed on blood. The chain combines TRBV30 with TRBJ1-2; D remains ambiguous. The chain's CDR3 is CAWSRLLNYGYTF. The CDR3 DNA sequence: TGTGCCTGGAGTAGGTTACTAAACTATGGCTACACCTTC.